A single sample is the source of the 27 T cell receptor beta chains below, sequenced in a study of yellow fever vaccine responses in identical twins. TCRdb called the RT-PCR reads again in MiXCR, with one record for every CDR3 protein. The table lists around 20,000 distinct CDR3 sequences, around 65% of them singletons. Source: T cells from blood (PBMCs), unsorted or a sorted subset (not recorded which), taken before or after yellow fever vaccination (not recorded which). Receptors originate from a woman under 30 who received the yellow fever vaccine.

This sequence joins TRBV15 and TRBJ2-1; possibly TRBD1 or TRBD2 for D (5 bases each). The CDR3 consists of 14 residues. V lost 0 bases and J 7 bases, leaving 10 bases between the germline ends. Germline CDR1 reads LNHNV; CDR2 reads YYDKDF (reference sequence). The CDR3 protein is CATSRDVGVNEQFF. As DNA, the CDR3 is TGTGCCACCAGCAGAGATGTGGGGGTTAATGAGCAGTTCTTC.

The chain employs TRBV11-1 and TRBJ2-1; 10 bases are a match to TRBD2. V was pared by 2 bases and J by 5 bases, with 6 bases of the junction left unmatched. This CDR3 comprises 16 residues. The V gene's germline CDR1 is SGHAT and CDR2 FQDESV (reference sequence). CDR3 amino acids: CASSLRVLAGDNEQFF. The CDR3 coding sequence is TGTGCCAGCAGCTTACGGGTGCTAGCGGGAGACAATGAGCAGTTCTTC.

This chain connects TRBV7-3 to TRBJ2-1; TRBD2 is a possible D gene (6 bases). Between the trimmed V and J ends, which lost 2 bases and 5 bases, there was a span of 7 bases. The germline gives CDR1 SGHTA, CDR2 FQGTGA. The CDR3 length is 13 residues. CDR3 sequence reads: CASSLLANNEQFF. Here the CDR3 DNA reads TGTGCCAGCAGCTTACTAGCGAACAATGAGCAGTTCTTC.

This clonotype was counted between two and nine times. The V and J genes are TRBV4-2 and TRBJ1-1; D is ambiguous. V lost 0 bases, J lost 7 bases, and 9 bases lay in between. The CDR3 runs to 13 residues. Germline assignment: CDR1 LGHNA and CDR2 YNFKEQ. CDR3 DNA sequence: TGTGCCAGCAGCCAAGATTTTGGCGGTGAAGCTTTCTTT. It specifies CASSQDFGGEAFF.

The rearrangement links TRBV7-8 to TRBJ1-1; TRBD1 might be the D (6 bases). The CDR3 totals 16 residues. The germline V gene encodes CDR1 SGHVS and CDR2 FQNEAQ. V shed 5 bases and J shed 5 bases, with 21 bases lying between them. The CDR3 sequence is CASSRTVRGLTTEAFF. For the CDR3, the DNA is TGTGCCAGCAGCCGCACCGTCAGGGGTTTGACAACTGAAGCTTTCTTT.

The V and J genes are TRBV7-3 and TRBJ2-1; TRBD2 matches at 9 bases. V dropped 8 bases and J dropped 7; count of bases not matched to a gene: 3. CDR3 length: 12 residues. The germline V gene has CDR1 SGHTA and CDR2 FQGTGA. The CDR3 bases are TGTGCCAGCGCTAGCGGGACTAATGAGCAGTTCTTC. This sequence encodes CASASGTNEQFF.

V and J are TRBV18 and TRBJ2-1; TRBD2 might be the D (5 bases). V gave up 2 bases and J gave up 6 bases, with 20 bases separating them. Germline lookup yields CDR1 KGHSH and CDR2 LQKENI. The CDR3 is 17 amino acids. CDR3 residues: CASSPTSGSKLTNEQFF. In nucleotides, the CDR3 is TGTGCCAGCTCACCAACCAGCGGAAGCAAATTGACCAATGAGCAGTTCTTC.

V and J are TRBV5-4 and TRBJ1-6; D not resolved. Trimming took 0 bases from V and 5 from J, leaving 9 bases between them. The CDR3 contains 15 residues. CDR1 and CDR2 from the germline V gene are SGHNT and YYREEE (reference sequence). CDR3: CASSLGSDNNSPLHF. Here the CDR3 DNA reads TGTGCCAGCAGCTTGGGGTCAGACAATAATTCACCCCTCCACTTT.

V usage is TRBV20-1 and J usage is TRBJ2-5; D uncertain. The CDR3 is 12 residues long. Germline V lookup: CDR1 DFQATT, CDR2 SNEGSKA (reference sequence). Trimming removed 6 bases at V and 6 bases at J, with 14 bases between. The CDR3 sequence: CSATDGRQTQYF. CDR3 coding DNA: TGCAGTGCCACCGACGGGCGTCAGACCCAGTACTTC.

V and J are TRBV11-3 and TRBJ1-5; the D is unclear. Trimming took off 0 bases at V and 6 bases at J, with 12 bases between the two ends. This CDR3 comprises 15 residues. The germline V gene has CDR1 SGHNT and CDR2 YENEEA. This CDR3 reads CASSLDYTPRQPQHF. In DNA, the CDR3 is TGTGCCAGCAGCTTAGATTACACCCCCCGTCAGCCCCAGCATTTT.

V is TRBV10-3 and J is TRBJ1-1; D gene uncertain. This CDR3 contains 11 residues. The V end lost 10 bases, the J end lost 1 base, and 7 bases lay between the germline ends. Germline V CDR1 and CDR2: ENHRY, SYGVKD. For the CDR3, the DNA is TGTGCCACCCGGACGAACACTGAAGCTTTCTTT. Its protein is CATRTNTEAFF.

Only a few counts were recorded for this clonotype. V usage is TRBV12-3 or TRBV12-4 and J usage is TRBJ2-1; D call uncertain. This CDR3 comprises 11 residues. The V gene lost 4 bases and the J gene lost 2 bases, with 0 bases spanning the gap. CDR3 coding DNA: TGTGCCAGCAGTTCCTACAATGAGCAGTTCTTC. Translated, it gives CASSSYNEQFF.

This chain joins TRBV6-5 and TRBJ1-2; tentative D call: TRBD1 (5 bases). The V gene's germline CDR1 is MNHEY and CDR2 SVGAGI. The CDR3 has 15 residues. The ends were cut back, 0 bases at V and 4 bases at J, with 12 bases in the middle. The CDR3 DNA reads as TGTGCCAGCAGTTACTCGGTCAGGGAGGCCTATGGCTACACCTTC. Amino acids: CASSYSVREAYGYTF.

The sample holds a few counts of this clonotype. The chain carries TRBV7-9 and TRBJ2-7; the D gene could be TRBD1 or TRBD2 (5 bases each). Looked up from germline, CDR1 is SEHNR and CDR2 is FQNEAQ (reference sequence). Trimming shortened V by 10 bases and J by 1 base, and 14 bases separated the two germline ends. The CDR3 covers 13 residues. CDR3 in DNA: TGTGCCACGAGGGACGTAAGTTCCTACGAGCAGTACTTC. Its protein is CATRDVSSYEQYF.

The rearrangement uses TRBV18 and TRBJ2-1; TRBD2 matches at 12 bases. V trimming: 3 bases; J trimming: 5 bases; junction bases outside the gene matches: 8. The germline CDR1 and CDR2 sequences are KGHSH and LQKENI. The CDR3 loop spans 17 amino acids. The CDR3: CASSPFLLAGGHNEQFF. CDR3 coding DNA: TGTGCCAGCTCACCTTTCTTACTAGCGGGAGGACACAATGAGCAGTTCTTC.

A single count supports this clonotype. The chain carries TRBV4-1 and TRBJ2-2; D not resolved. The CDR3 consists of 14 residues. Trimming removed 4 bases at V and 5 bases at J, with 11 bases between. Germline lookup yields CDR1 MGHRA and CDR2 YSYEKL. The CDR3 nucleotides are TGCGCCAGCAGCCCCCTCCTTAAAACCGGGGAGCTGTTTTTT. The encoded protein is CASSPLLKTGELFF.

The chain is built from TRBV12-3 or TRBV12-4 and TRBJ1-1; 7 nucleotides match TRBD1. This CDR3 is built from 14 residues. J was trimmed by 1 base and V by 5 bases; bases with no gene match: 4. CDR3 nucleotides: TGTGCCAGCAGTCCTAGACAGGGGAACACTGAAGCTTTCTTT. Amino acids: CASSPRQGNTEAFF.

The V call is TRBV7-3, the J call TRBJ2-3, with 7 bases that match TRBD2. V dropped 5 bases and J dropped 0; count of bases not matched to a gene: 14. The CDR3 runs to 18 residues. CDR1 and CDR2 from the germline V gene are SGHTA and FQGTGA. The CDR3 reads CASSLEGRADRSTDTQYF. The CDR3 nucleotides read TGTGCCAGCAGCCTTGAGGGGAGGGCGGATCGTAGCACAGATACGCAGTATTTT.

The chain couples TRBV20-1 to TRBJ2-6; D gene unclear. The V end lost 5 bases, the J end lost 0 bases, and 8 bases lay between the germline ends. Germline V gene data show CDR1 as DFQATT and CDR2 as SNEGSKA (reference sequence). This CDR3 is 14 amino acids long. CDR3 sequence: CSALGFSGANVLTF. CDR3 DNA: TGCAGTGCTTTGGGTTTCTCTGGGGCCAACGTCCTGACTTTC.

V is TRBV11-3 and J is TRBJ2-2; D unresolved. Germline CDR1 and CDR2: SGHNT and YENEEA. The CDR3 extends over 14 amino acids. V dropped 1 base and J dropped 4 bases, with 7 bases sitting between them. The CDR3: CASSLVRATGELFF. CDR3 sequence (DNA): TGTGCCAGCAGCTTAGTTAGGGCCACCGGGGAGCTGTTTTTT. The entire variable domain, with the rest obtained from reference TRBV11-3 and TRBJ2-2, is as follows: EAGVVQSPRYKIIEKKQPVAFWCNPISGHNTLYWYLQNLGQGPELLIRYENEEAVDDSQLPKDRFSAERLKGVDSTLKIQPAELGDSAVYLCASSLVRATGELFFGEGSRLTVL.

The rearrangement links TRBV19 to TRBJ1-5; no clear D gene. The CDR3 extends over 15 amino acids. Germline-derived CDR1 and CDR2 are LNHDA and SQIVND (reference sequence). Between the trimmed V and J ends, which lost 3 bases and 1 base, there was a span of 10 bases. The CDR3 here is CASSIRLESNQPQHF. CDR3 nucleotide sequence: TGTGCCAGTAGTATCAGGCTCGAAAGCAATCAGCCCCAGCATTTT.

The CDR3 loop reads CASSGPGPRSGYTF. CDR3 DNA: TGCGCCAGCAGTGGACCCGGGCCCCGCTCTGGCTACACCTTC. The chain couples TRBV10-1 to TRBJ1-2, with D hard to call. Germline CDR1 and CDR2: WNHNN and SYGVQD (reference sequence). V was pared by 4 bases and J by 7 bases, with 16 bases between. This CDR3 region has 14 residues.

V and J are TRBV20-1 and TRBJ2-1, with D perhaps matching TRBD1 (5 bases). This CDR3 contains 13 residues. The V end lost 3 bases, the J end lost 7 bases, and 13 bases lay between the germline ends. The germline V gene has CDR1 DFQATT and CDR2 SNEGSKA (reference sequence). CDR3 region: CSASRSGFNEQFF. The CDR3 nucleotides read TGCAGTGCTAGTAGGTCAGGGTTTAATGAGCAGTTCTTC.

The chain has TRBV4-1 and TRBJ1-1, with TRBD1 matching 9 bases. Germline V gene lookup returns CDR1 MGHRA and CDR2 YSYEKL. The CDR3 extends over 19 amino acids. Losses at the gene ends were 2 bases for V and 2 bases for J; bases not matched to a gene: 15. Here the CDR3 reads CASSQYATGGYSPNTEAFF. CDR3 bases: TGCGCCAGCAGCCAATACGCCACAGGGGGCTATTCCCCCAACACTGAAGCTTTCTTT.

The chain recombines TRBV11-1 with TRBJ2-1, with D perhaps TRBD1 (5 bases). Looked up from germline, CDR1 is SGHAT and CDR2 is FQDESV (reference sequence). The V end was cut by 0 bases, the J end by 8 bases, with 14 bases between. The CDR3 has 15 amino acids. The CDR3 region has the DNA TGTGCCAGCAGCTTAGCGGGGCCTAGGGAAGATGAGCAGTTCTTC. It is translated as CASSLAGPREDEQFF. The complete variable domain, with remaining parts taken from reference TRBV11-1 and TRBJ2-1, reads EAEVAQSPRYKITEKSQAVAFWCDPISGHATLYWYRQILGQGPELLVQFQDESVVDDSQLPKDRFSAERLKGVDSTLKIQPAELGDSAMYLCASSLAGPREDEQFFGPGTRLTVL.

The chain joins TRBV6-1 to TRBJ1-1; D unresolved. The CDR3 has 13 residues. Looked up from germline, CDR1 is MNHNS and CDR2 is SASEGT. Trimming removed 6 bases from V and 0 bases from J, with 8 bases in between. CDR3 in amino acids: CASRSRMNTEAFF. The CDR3 bases are TGTGCCAGCAGGTCCCGTATGAACACTGAAGCTTTCTTT.

The rearrangement joins TRBV24-1 to TRBJ1-2, with TRBD1 matching over 9 bases. The CDR3 length is 14 residues. CDR1 is KGHDR, CDR2 SFDVKD, per germline. V trimming: 5 bases; J trimming: 6 bases; junction bases outside the gene matches: 6. CDR3 region: CATSASGTGHGYTF. CDR3 nucleotides: TGTGCCACCAGTGCGTCCGGGACAGGGCATGGCTACACCTTC.